Included here is one TCR beta chain sequence, with context. Original processing methods: Nucleated cell number was recorded as an estimate derived from reference gene primer amplification. The table came from immunoSEQ multiplex PCR; TCRdb's copy has only in-frame clones and leaves some out. For V, J and clone size, that table is used; D and trimming come from the DNA. Among approximately 300,000 clones listed, around 92% were seen once. The sample belongs to a study of blood T cell repertoires in COVID-19. Study-wide background: COVID-19 samples collected from the United States, Italy and Spain covered acute and convalescent phases. Sample material is recorded as cDNA or gDNA derived from T cells, B-cell-depleted T cells, or PBMCs.

The origin of this receptor is a man between 18 and 29 years old who had recovered from COVID-19. Sequenced sample: peripheral blood.

The chain's CDR3 is CATPRGPFYNSPLHF. CDR3 bases: TGTGCCACCCCCAGGGGCCCATTTTATAATTCACCCCTCCACTTT. This chain links TRBV19 with TRBJ1-6, with a weak D call TRBD1 (6 bases). V lost 10 bases and J lost 4, with 17 bases in between. The CDR3 loop spans 15 amino acids. Germline CDR1 reads LNHDA; CDR2 reads SQIVND (reference sequence).